The next 8 T cell receptor beta chains were all read from a single sample in a study of tumor-infiltrating lymphocytes in localized non-small cell lung cancer. Data came from immunoSEQ multiplex PCR; TCRdb stores just in-frame clones and leaves some out. The sample yields approximately 3,200 clones, under 80% seen once. The sequencing sample was made of uninvolved lung tissue not adjacent to the tumor. All receptors come from a human donor with non-small cell lung cancer.

V gene TRBV5-8 combines with J gene TRBJ1-2; TRBD1 is a possible D gene (6 bases). The CDR3 is 12 amino acids. V lost 2 bases, J lost 5 bases, and 7 bases lay in between. The germline gives CDR1 SGHTS, CDR2 YDEGEE. The CDR3 DNA is TGTGCCAGCAGCTTAAGGGGGTATGGCTACACCTTC. This encodes CASSLRGYGYTF. Full variable domain (rest looked up from reference TRBV5-8 and TRBJ1-2): EAGVTQSPTHLIKTRGQQATLRCSPISGHTSVYWYQQALGLGLQFLLWYDEGEERNRGNFPPRFSGRQFPNYSSELNVNALELEDSALYLCASSLRGYGYTFGSGTRLTVV.

This clone occurred a few times. The genes are TRBV9 and TRBJ2-6, with TRBD1 matching 8 bases. J was trimmed by 1 base and V by 6 bases; bases with no gene match: 9. The CDR3 covers 17 residues. CDR1 and CDR2 (germline): SGDLS, YYNGEE. The CDR3, as DNA: TGTGCCAGCACCGAGGCAGGGGGCCGGTCTGGGGCCAACGTCCTGACTTTC. Translating gives CASTEAGGRSGANVLTF. The full variable domain, in which reference TRBV9 and TRBJ2-6 provide the parts outside the CDR3, is DSGVTQTPKHLITATGQRVTLRCSPRSGDLSVYWYQQSLDQGLQFLIQYYNGEERAKGNILERFSAQQFPDLHSELNLSSLELGDSALYFCASTEAGGRSGANVLTFGAGSRLTVL.

The genes are TRBV6-1 and TRBJ1-6; D ambiguous. This CDR3 spans 17 amino acids. Germline lookup yields CDR1 MNHNS and CDR2 SASEGT. V was shortened by 3 bases and J by 7 bases, with 19 bases between the two germline ends. CDR3: CASSDPARAGPNSPLHF. As DNA, the CDR3 is TGTGCCAGCAGTGACCCAGCGCGAGCAGGTCCAAATTCACCCCTCCACTTT.

The rearrangement joins TRBV5-4 to TRBJ1-1; TRBD1 agrees at 7 bases. The V segment lost 0 bases and the J segment 2 bases; nucleotides outside the gene matches: 4. The CDR3 extends over 15 amino acids. Looked up from germline, CDR1 is SGHNT and CDR2 is YYREEE (reference sequence). CDR3 sequence reads: CASSLGTGDNTEAFF. The CDR3 DNA reads TGTGCCAGCAGCTTGGGGACAGGAGATAACACTGAAGCTTTCTTT.

The V gene is TRBV19, the J gene TRBJ2-1; D is unresolved. Trimming took off 4 bases at V and 6 bases at J, with 10 bases between the two ends. Germline V gene data show CDR1 as LNHDA and CDR2 as SQIVND (reference sequence). CDR3 length equals 13 residues. CDR3 amino acids: CASSKWEANEQFF. The CDR3 DNA is TGTGCCAGTAGTAAATGGGAAGCCAATGAGCAGTTCTTC.

Only one count was recorded for this clone. CDR3 nucleotide sequence: TGTGCCAGCAGCTTAGGGGGGTTTGGGGGCTACACCTTC. Amino acid sequence: CASSLGGFGGYTF. The chain carries TRBV11-2 and TRBJ1-2, with D possibly TRBD1 on 5 matching bases. CDR3 length: 13 amino acids. The germline CDR1 and CDR2 sequences are SGHAT and FQNNGV. The ends were cut back, 1 base at V and 8 bases at J, with 11 bases in the middle.

The chain couples TRBV19 to TRBJ2-7; 8 bases align to TRBD1. The CDR3 is 17 amino acids. With V trimmed by 3 bases and J by 6 bases, 16 bases remained unmatched. Germline V gene sequence: CDR1 LNHDA, CDR2 SQIVND (reference sequence). The CDR3 DNA reads as TGTGCCAGTAGTATTGGGGTACTCAGGGGGCCCTTTATCGAGCAGTACTTC. This sequence encodes CASSIGVLRGPFIEQYF.

V and J are TRBV6-5 and TRBJ1-2, with unresolved D. V lost 0 bases and J 5 bases, leaving 10 bases between the germline ends. This CDR3 has 14 residues. The germline CDR1 and CDR2 sequences are MNHEY and SVGAGI. This CDR3 reads CASSYSGRGYGYTF. The CDR3 DNA reads TGTGCCAGCAGTTACTCGGGTCGAGGGTATGGCTACACCTTC.